Each of the 7 T cell receptor beta chains below was sequenced from the same sample in a study of T cells after yellow fever vaccination. One entry per CDR3 protein results from TCRdb running MiXCR on the 5' RACE reads. Altogether around 590,000 distinct CDR3 sequences are present, more than 9% being singletons, with the ten largest covering about 16%. The sample was PBMCs, taken on the day of the yellow fever booster vaccination. These TCRs come from a man under 40 who received the YFV17D yellow fever vaccine.

This clonotype was seen more than once but under ten times. The chain recombines TRBV12-3 or TRBV12-4 with TRBJ2-2, with no clear D. Trimming cost V 7 bases and J 0 bases, with 9 bases left between them. The CDR3 loop spans 14 amino acids. CDR3 sequence: CASTRTPNTGELFF. DNA for the CDR3: TGTGCCAGCACCCGGACGCCGAACACCGGGGAGCTGTTTTTT.

This clonotype was observed a few times. The chain joins TRBV20-1 to TRBJ1-3; D unresolved. Germline values: CDR1 DFQATT, CDR2 SNEGSKA (reference sequence). V was pared by 0 bases and J by 4 bases, with 7 bases between. The CDR3 is made up of 13 amino acids. The DNA for the CDR3 is TGCAGTGCTAGAGATATACGGGGAAACACCATATATTTT. It codes for CSARDIRGNTIYF.

Only a few counts were recorded for this clonotype. The CDR3 DNA follows: TGCGCCAGCAGCGCACTTGGGAGCGGGAGTGGGGGTGAGCAGTTCTTC. Residues: CASSALGSGSGGEQFF. The chain recombines TRBV5-1 with TRBJ2-1, with 8 bases identical to TRBD2. Germline V CDR1 and CDR2: SGHRS, YFSETQ. This CDR3 spans 16 amino acids. The J segment lost 9 bases and the V segment lost 4 bases, leaving 15 bases of the junction unmatched.

In this sample, this clonotype turned up a few times. The chain employs TRBV29-1 and TRBJ1-2; the D gene is possibly TRBD1 (5 bases). There are 13 residues in the CDR3. The V end lost 0 bases, the J end lost 8 bases, and 13 bases lay between the germline ends. Germline CDR1 reads SQVTM; CDR2 reads ANQGSEA. CDR3 bases: TGCAGCGTTGAAGATCTTACAGGAGTCGGCTACACCTTC. Its translation is CSVEDLTGVGYTF.

This clonotype was detected only a few times. The V gene is TRBV12-3 or TRBV12-4, the J gene TRBJ2-2; D is undetermined. V was pared by 5 bases and J by 3 bases, with 10 bases between. The CDR3 is 14 amino acids. CDR3 nucleotides: TGTGCCAGCAGTCCCCTATCGGACACCGGGGAGCTGTTTTTT. As protein: CASSPLSDTGELFF.

This clonotype turned up a few times. The chain has TRBV20-1 and TRBJ2-1, with D uncertain. CDR3 length: 12 amino acids. V was trimmed by 1 base and J by 12 bases, leaving 13 bases between them. The germline gives CDR1 DFQATT, CDR2 SNEGSKA (reference sequence). CDR3 residues: CSARGRASGQFF. DNA of the CDR3: TGCAGTGCTAGAGGGCGAGCATCGGGGCAGTTCTTC.

V is TRBV6-1 and J is TRBJ2-1, with TRBD2 identical over 8 bases. After removal of 4 bases from V and 0 bases from J, the junction contained 8 bases not matched to a gene. CDR1 is MNHNS, CDR2 SASEGT, per germline. The CDR3 is 17 amino acids. CDR3 sequence (DNA): TGTGCCAGCAGTGGCCTCATAGCGGGAAGCTCCTACAATGAGCAGTTCTTC. This codes for CASSGLIAGSSYNEQFF.